The present entry profiles one T cell receptor beta chain with its context. The antigen is not known. The data originate from a study of beta chain features in type 1 diabetes. Study outcomes and limitations: These data did not resolve whether HLA type affects TCRB rearrangement. Individuals with type 1 diabetes displayed fewer insertions and more deletions at VDJ junctions.

CDR3 length: 14 residues. Trimming removed 4 bases at V and 4 bases at J, with 14 bases between. CDR1 and CDR2 (germline): SGHDT, YYEEEE. The study reverse transcribed the entire isolated RNA, so it sequenced expressed TCRB transcripts. TCRdb's table, derived via immunoSEQ multiplex PCR, lists solely in-frame clones and lacks some. Of over 500,000 clones in the sample, about a sixth are singletons; the top ten hold 0.093%. The V and J genes are TRBV5-6 and TRBJ1-2, with a tentative D call TRBD1 (5 bases). The source of this sequence is a man in his late teens or twenties in good health. The sequenced sample consisted of naive CD4+ T cells from blood. As DNA, the CDR3 is TGTGCCAGCAGCCCTAATAAGAGGGGCTATGGCTACACCTTC. Its protein product is CASSPNKRGYGYTF.